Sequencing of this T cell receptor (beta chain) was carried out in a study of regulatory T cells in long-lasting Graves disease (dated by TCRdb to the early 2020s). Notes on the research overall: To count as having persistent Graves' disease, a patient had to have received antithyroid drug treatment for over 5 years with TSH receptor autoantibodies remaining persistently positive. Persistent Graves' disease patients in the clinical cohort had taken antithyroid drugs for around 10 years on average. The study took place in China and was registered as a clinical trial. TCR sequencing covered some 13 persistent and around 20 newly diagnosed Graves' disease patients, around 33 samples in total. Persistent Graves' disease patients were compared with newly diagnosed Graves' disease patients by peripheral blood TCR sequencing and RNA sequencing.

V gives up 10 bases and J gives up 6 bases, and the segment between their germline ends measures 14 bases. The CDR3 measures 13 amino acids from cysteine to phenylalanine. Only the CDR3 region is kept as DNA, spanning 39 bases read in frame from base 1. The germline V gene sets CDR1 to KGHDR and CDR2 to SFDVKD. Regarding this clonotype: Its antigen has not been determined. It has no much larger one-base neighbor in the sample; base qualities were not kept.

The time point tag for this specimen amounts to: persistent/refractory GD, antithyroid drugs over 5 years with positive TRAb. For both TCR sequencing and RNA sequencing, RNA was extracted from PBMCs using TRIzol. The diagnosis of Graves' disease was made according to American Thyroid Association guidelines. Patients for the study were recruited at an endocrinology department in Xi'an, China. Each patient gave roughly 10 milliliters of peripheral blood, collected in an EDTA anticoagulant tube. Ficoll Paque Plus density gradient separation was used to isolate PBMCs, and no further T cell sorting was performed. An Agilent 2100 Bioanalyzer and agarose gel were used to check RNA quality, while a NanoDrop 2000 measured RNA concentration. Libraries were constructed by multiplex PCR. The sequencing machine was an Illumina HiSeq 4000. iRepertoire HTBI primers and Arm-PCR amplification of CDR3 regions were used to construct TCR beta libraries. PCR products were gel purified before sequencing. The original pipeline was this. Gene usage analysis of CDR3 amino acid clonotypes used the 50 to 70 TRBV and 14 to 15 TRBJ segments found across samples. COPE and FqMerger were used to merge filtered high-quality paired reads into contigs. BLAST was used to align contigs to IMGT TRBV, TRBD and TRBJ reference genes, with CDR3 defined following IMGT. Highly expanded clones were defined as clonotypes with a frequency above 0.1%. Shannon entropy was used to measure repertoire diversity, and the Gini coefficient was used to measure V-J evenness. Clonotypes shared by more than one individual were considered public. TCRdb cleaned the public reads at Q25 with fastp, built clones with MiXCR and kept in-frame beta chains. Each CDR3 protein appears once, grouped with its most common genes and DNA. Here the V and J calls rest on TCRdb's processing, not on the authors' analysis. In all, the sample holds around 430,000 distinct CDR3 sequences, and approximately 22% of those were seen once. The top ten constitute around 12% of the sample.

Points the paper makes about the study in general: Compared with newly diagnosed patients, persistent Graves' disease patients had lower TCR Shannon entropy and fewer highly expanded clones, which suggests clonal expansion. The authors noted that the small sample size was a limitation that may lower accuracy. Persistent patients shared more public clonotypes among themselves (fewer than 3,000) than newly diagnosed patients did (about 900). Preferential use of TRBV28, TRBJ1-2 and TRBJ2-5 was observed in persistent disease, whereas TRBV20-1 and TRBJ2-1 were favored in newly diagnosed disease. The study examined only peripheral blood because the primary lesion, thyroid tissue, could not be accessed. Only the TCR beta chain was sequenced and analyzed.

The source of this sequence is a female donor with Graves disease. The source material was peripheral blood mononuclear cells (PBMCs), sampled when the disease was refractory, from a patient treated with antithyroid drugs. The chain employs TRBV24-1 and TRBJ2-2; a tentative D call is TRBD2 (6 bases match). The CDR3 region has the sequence CATSGERAGELFF. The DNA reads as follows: TGTGCCACTTCGGGAGAGAGGGCCGGGGAGCTGTTTTTT.